The T cell receptor (beta chain) described here comes from a study of cytomegalovirus exposure and HLA in healthy donors. The study's findings and limits: Cytomegalovirus association was listed for around 180 TCR beta chains.

As to this clone: Its antigen is unidentified.

In the PCR, 60 Vbeta and 13 Jbeta primers were used. Measured with immunoSEQ multiplex PCR; TCRdb has only the in-frame clones, and not every one. Of some 170,000 clones in the sample, around 75% are singletons; the top ten hold about 2.7%. This TCR was sampled from a woman in her fifties or sixties in good health and CMV-seropositive. Sequenced input: PBMCs.

CDR3 protein: CASSLGGRITWDEQFF. CDR3 DNA sequence: TGTGCCAGCAGTTTAGGGGGCCGGATCACGTGGGATGAGCAGTTCTTC. The V and J genes are TRBV27 and TRBJ2-1; possibly TRBD1 for D (6 bases). The V end lost 2 bases, the J end lost 8 bases, and 19 bases lay between the germline ends. CDR1 is MNHEY, CDR2 SMNVEV, per germline (reference sequence). The CDR3 is 16 residues long.